Listed here are 17 T cell receptor beta chains from one sample, sequenced in a study of tumor-infiltrating lymphocytes in primary liver carcinoma. It was unsorted whole blood that yielded blood RNA, and germline DNA was also extracted. Priming with a constant-region primer yielded TCR beta cDNA from around 0.45 ug total RNA. The TCR beta library was amplified through three nested multiplex PCR rounds in a modified ARM-PCR procedure. Use of TRBV1-TRBV30 forward primers with a C-beta reverse primer characterized the first two PCR rounds, which lasted around 9 cycles each. One entry per CDR3 protein results from TCRdb running MiXCR on the multiplex PCR reads. The table lists about 180,000 distinct CDR3 sequences, over 45% of them singletons, with about 72% in the top ten. Sequenced: peripheral blood. The source is a man aged 35 to 55 with primary liver carcinoma and hepatitis B virus infection.

Comments on this clonotype: A junction boundary mismatches the germline segment, possibly from a read error. The genes are TRBV6-5 and TRBJ1-4, with D possibly matching TRBD1 (6 bases). This CDR3 is built from 14 residues. Per germline, CDR1 MNHEY and CDR2 SVGAGI. Here the CDR3 DNA reads TGTGCCAGCAGCCGGGAGAGGGGGGATGAAAAACTGTCTTTT. Translating it yields CASSRERGDEKLSF.

The rearrangement links TRBV4-1 to TRBJ2-7; 9 nucleotides agree with TRBD2. Germline V gives CDR1 MGHRA, CDR2 YSYEKL. V was pared by 3 bases and J by 2 bases, with 5 bases of the junction left unmatched. The CDR3 length is 15 residues. CDR3 in amino acids: CASSHIVAGAYEQYF. The DNA of the CDR3 is TGCGCCAGCAGCCACATCGTAGCGGGAGCCTACGAGCAGTACTTC.

The V gene is TRBV7-8, the J gene TRBJ2-2; 9 bases match TRBD2. V lost 4 bases to trimming and J lost 8 bases; unmatched junction nucleotides: 2. This CDR3 is 13 amino acids long. From germline, CDR1 is SGHVS and CDR2 FQNEAQ. CDR3 amino acids: CASSWSGRGELFF. The CDR3 region has the DNA TGTGCCAGCAGCTGGAGCGGGAGGGGGGAGCTGTTTTTT.

Regarding this clonotype: The junction does not match germline at one end; this may be a read error. J is TRBJ2-5 and V is TRBV12-3 or TRBV12-4; D is uncertain. The CDR3 runs to 13 residues. CDR3 loop: CANSSPEQETQYF. For the CDR3, the DNA is TGTGCCAACAGTTCGCCCGAGCAAGAGACCCAGTACTTC.

The chain joins TRBV6-1 to TRBJ1-1, with 7 nucleotides matching TRBD1. Germline V CDR1 and CDR2: MNHNS, SASEGT. Germline trimming cut 3 bases from V and 7 bases from J; bases unmatched to any gene: 2. This CDR3 region has 12 residues. The CDR3 loop reads CASSEGTDEAFF. The DNA for the CDR3 is TGTGCCAGCAGTGAGGGGACAGATGAAGCTTTCTTT.

V gene TRBV29-1 combines with J gene TRBJ1-5; D gene unclear. This CDR3 is built from 15 residues. Germline V gives CDR1 SQVTM, CDR2 ANQGSEA. The V gene lost 4 bases and the J gene lost 0 bases, with 13 bases spanning the gap. The DNA of the CDR3 is TGCAGCGTTGGGGGAACAGCAGATAGCAATCAGCCCCAGCATTTT. As protein: CSVGGTADSNQPQHF.

The CDR3 coding sequence is TGTGCCAGCAGTGTAATGGCACACCGGCGTGGTGAGCAGTACTTC. Translating it yields CASSVMAHRRGEQYF. The chain combines TRBV6-1 with TRBJ2-7; D gene unclear. The germline CDR1 and CDR2 sequences are MNHNS and SASEGT. V shed 4 bases and J shed 7 bases, with 20 bases lying between them. The CDR3 runs to 15 residues.

The count of this clonotype is one. It may be a read error: a sequence one base away is much more abundant. No conserved phenylalanine or tryptophan ends this CDR3, so it is likely a read error. The chain links TRBV29-1 to TRBJ2-3, with a tentative D call TRBD1 (6 bases). V shed 5 bases and J shed 5 bases, with 11 bases lying between them. The CDR3 length is 12 residues. Looked up from germline, CDR1 is SQVTM and CDR2 is ANQGSEA. The CDR3 loop is CSVSQGRDTQYL. In nucleotides, the CDR3 is TGCAGCGTTAGTCAGGGGCGAGATACGCAGTATCTT.

This clonotype showed up just a few times. The junction and the germline gene differ at one end; a read error may be behind it. The gene calls are TRBV12-3 or TRBV12-4 and TRBJ2-7, with D unresolved. This CDR3 is built from 15 residues. In DNA form, the CDR3 reads TGTGCCAGCAGTTCCTCTGTTGGCCGTTCCTACGAGCAGTGCTTC. This codes for CASSSSVGRSYEQCF.

This clonotype has a handful of counts. The J gene is TRBJ2-3, the V gene TRBV14; D uncertain. Between the trimmed V and J ends, which lost 0 bases and 2 bases, there was a span of 9 bases. Germline CDR1 reads SGHDN; CDR2 reads FVKESK. This CDR3 is built from 15 residues. The CDR3 loop reads CASSQDHTYTDTQYF. DNA for the CDR3: TGTGCCAGCAGCCAAGATCACACATACACAGATACGCAGTATTTT.

Points on this clonotype: The limits of the CDR3 on the DNA are not certain, so only TCRdb's listed CDR3 is given. This sequence joins TRBV6-5 and TRBJ1-3. Per germline, CDR1 MNHEY and CDR2 SVGAGI. Both ends counted, the CDR3 spans 15 residues. CDR3 loop: CASSQHFGSGNTIYF.

Ten or more counts support this clonotype. Written as DNA, the CDR3 is TGCAGCGCCGGACAGGGGGTGAACACTGAAGCTTTCTTT. Its protein product is CSAGQGVNTEAFF. The chain couples TRBV29-1 to TRBJ1-1; 10 bases align to TRBD1. CDR3 length: 13 residues. CDR1 SQVTM and CDR2 ANQGSEA come from the germline V gene. V lost 7 bases, J lost 0 bases, and 2 bases stayed unmatched.

This clonotype appeared many times. The chain employs TRBV30 and TRBJ2-2; 9 bases match TRBD2. The CDR3 has 15 amino acids. Trimming at V came to 4 bases and at J to 5 bases, leaving 8 bases not matched to a gene. Germline V lookup: CDR1 GTSNPN, CDR2 SVGIG (reference sequence). Here the CDR3 reads CAWTRGTSSTGELFF. As DNA, the CDR3 is TGTGCCTGGACCAGGGGGACTAGCAGTACCGGGGAGCTGTTTTTT.

This clonotype came up many times. The chain combines TRBV29-1 with TRBJ2-7; D unresolved. This CDR3 is built from 11 residues. Trimming cost V 1 base and J 10 bases, with 11 bases left between them. Germline-derived CDR1 and CDR2 are SQVTM and ANQGSEA. The CDR3 protein is CSVEVRLSQYF. CDR3 sequence (DNA): TGCAGCGTTGAAGTTCGGTTGTCACAGTACTTC.

Concerning this clonotype: A much larger clone is a single base away; this may be a read error. This rearrangement joins TRBV11-2 to TRBJ1-4; perhaps TRBD1 as D (5 bases). The CDR3 runs to 16 residues. Germline lookup yields CDR1 SGHAT and CDR2 FQNNGV. V lost 5 bases, J lost 8 bases, and 21 bases lay in between. The CDR3 sequence: CASSPGRSDRREKLFF. DNA of the CDR3: TGTGCCAGCAGCCCAGGGAGGTCCGATCGGCGGGAAAAACTGTTTTTT.

The chain is built from TRBV6-2 or TRBV6-3 and TRBJ2-3; no firm D call. CDR1 is MNHEY and CDR2 is SVGEGT in the germline V gene. The CDR3 spans 12 residues. The ends were cut back, 8 bases at V and 3 bases at J, with 9 bases in the middle. This CDR3 reads CASSRTTDTQYF. The CDR3, as DNA: TGTGCCAGCTCCCGAACTACAGATACGCAGTATTTT.

This sequence joins TRBV6-6 and TRBJ1-1; TRBD1 matches at 10 bases. The germline gives CDR1 MNHNY, CDR2 SVGAGI (reference sequence). V lost 2 bases to trimming and J lost 4 bases; unmatched junction nucleotides: 16. This CDR3 spans 19 amino acids. DNA for the CDR3: TGTGCCAGCAGTTACGCGGGGGACAGGGGATTATCTTTTGGCACTGAAGCTTTCTTT. Translated, it gives CASSYAGDRGLSFGTEAFF.